This T cell receptor (beta chain) is from a study of T cell changes during pregnancy in multiple sclerosis. TCRdb's table, derived via immunoSEQ multiplex PCR, lists solely in-frame clones and lacks some. Of approximately 100,000 clones in the sample, around 93% are singletons; the top ten hold about 1%. CDR1 and CDR2 from the germline V gene are GTSNPN and SVGIG (reference sequence). The CDR3 spans 13 residues. Remarks on this clone: At one end the junction does not follow the germline gene, possibly because of a read error.

This clonotype was sampled from a female donor with multiple sclerosis, enrolled in a pregnancy study. The source material was peripheral blood, sampled before pregnancy. V usage is TRBV30 and J usage is TRBJ2-1; TRBD2 agrees at 11 bases. DNA for the CDR3: TGTGCCTGGCTAGCGGGAGGCTACTATGAGCAGTTCTTC. Amino acids: CAWLAGGYYEQFF.